What follows are 29 T cell receptor beta chains derived from one specimen sequenced in a study of T cells in Graves' hyperthyroidism and ophthalmopathy (dated by TCRdb to between 2018 and 2021). Library preparation used multiplex PCR. Sequencer: Illumina HiSeq 2000. The TCR beta CDR3 regions were amplified from RNA transcripts. The first round of RT-PCR for the TCR CDR3 was performed with the HTBI primer set and the Qiagen OneStep RT-PCR kit. TCRdb itself trimmed the public reads at Q25 with fastp, ran MiXCR and retained productive beta chains. Each entry is one CDR3 protein sequence, shown with its most common DNA and genes. This sample holds about 540,000 distinct CDR3 sequences; about 45% were observed only once. The ten largest clones represent around 7.7% of the sample. Sequencing used peripheral blood or thyroid tissue (not recorded which). The source of these receptors is a woman under 30 with Graves' hyperthyroidism.

This clonotype was counted many times. This chain links TRBV20-1 with TRBJ2-7, with TRBD2 as a possible D gene (5 bases). Germline V gives CDR1 DFQATT, CDR2 SNEGSKA (reference sequence). This CDR3 region has 16 residues. Trimming took 1 base from V and 2 from J, leaving 18 bases between them. The CDR3 DNA follows: TGCAGTGCTAGAGTCCCCCTAGCCCAGCTACCCTACGAGCAGTACTTC. Translation: CSARVPLAQLPYEQYF.

The chain combines TRBV15 with TRBJ2-7; 7 bases match TRBD2. Germline CDR1 and CDR2: LNHNV and YYDKDF (reference sequence). The J segment lost 7 bases and the V segment lost 4 bases, leaving 13 bases of the junction unmatched. CDR3 length: 15 amino acids. The CDR3 loop is CATSTSGTSYNEQYF. CDR3 coding DNA: TGTGCCACCAGCACAAGCGGGACGTCCTACAATGAGCAGTACTTC.

The rearrangement uses TRBV20-1 and TRBJ2-7, with TRBD1 identical over 7 bases. This CDR3 comprises 13 residues. From germline, CDR1 is DFQATT and CDR2 SNEGSKA (reference sequence). Trimming took 6 bases from V and 0 from J; bases not matched to a gene: 5. Here the CDR3 DNA reads TGCAGTGCCTTGACAGGGCCCTCCTACGAGCAGTACTTC. Residues: CSALTGPSYEQYF.

In the case of this clonotype: Relative to the germline gene, one junction end is altered; a read error may explain this. This chain links TRBV2 with TRBJ1-5; no reliable D call. Germline CDR1 reads SNHLY; CDR2 reads FYNNEI. The CDR3 spans 10 residues. In nucleotides, the CDR3 is TGTGCCAGCAGTGTGATGCCCCAGCATTTC. This codes for CASSVMPQHF.

The V and J genes are TRBV10-3 and TRBJ2-1; D is perhaps TRBD2 (5 bases). Deletions cut 4 bases from V and 6 bases from J, with 13 bases between. Germline V lookup: CDR1 ENHRY, CDR2 SYGVKD. The CDR3 covers 14 residues. This CDR3 is CAISVEGASNEQFF. DNA for the CDR3: TGTGCCATCAGTGTCGAGGGTGCTAGCAATGAGCAGTTCTTC.

In this sample, this clonotype turned up a few times. This chain links TRBV19 with TRBJ1-1; D not certain. The V and J ends lost 3 bases and 0 bases respectively, with 17 bases between them. The CDR3 totals 17 residues. Germline V gives CDR1 LNHDA, CDR2 SQIVND (reference sequence). Here the CDR3 reads CASSIGSLGLVNTEAFF. The CDR3 coding sequence is TGTGCCAGTAGTATCGGCAGTTTGGGTCTGGTGAACACTGAAGCTTTCTTT.

The chain combines TRBV15 with TRBJ1-4; unclear D gene. Trimming stripped 1 base from V and 0 bases from J, with 6 bases between. Looked up from germline, CDR1 is LNHNV and CDR2 is YYDKDF (reference sequence). The CDR3 extends over 15 amino acids. The CDR3 DNA is TGTGCCACCAGCAGAGCACCTGCAACTAATGAAAAACTGTTTTTT. Translating gives CATSRAPATNEKLFF.

On this clonotype: This sequence may be a read error, since a much larger clone differs from it by one base. The chain is built from TRBV6-5 and TRBJ2-7; D not resolved. From germline, CDR1 is MNHEY and CDR2 SVGAGI. The germline V and J ends were trimmed by 8 bases and 2 bases, with 16 bases remaining between them. The CDR3 consists of 14 residues. The CDR3 DNA is TGTGCCAGCCAGAGTGGTATGGATACCTACGAGCAGTACTTC. Translating it yields CASQSGMDTYEQYF.

This clonotype was counted once. The rearrangement links TRBV20-1 to TRBJ2-7; 8 nucleotides line up with TRBD1. The CDR3 runs to 14 residues. Per the germline V gene, CDR1 is DFQATT and CDR2 is SNEGSKA (reference sequence). V gave up 6 bases and J gave up 2 bases; unmatched junction bases: 9. CDR3 loop: CSAHLRQGTYEQYF. DNA of the CDR3: TGCAGTGCACATCTAAGACAGGGGACCTACGAGCAGTACTTC.

CDR3 residues: CSVEGGNTF. The CDR3 nucleotides are TGCAGCGTTGAAGGGGGCAACACCTTC. The chain uses TRBV29-1 and TRBJ1-2, with a possible D match to TRBD1 (5 bases). Germline V gene sequence: CDR1 SQVTM, CDR2 ANQGSEA. With 1 base removed from V and 12 bases from J, the gap between germline ends came to 6 bases. There are 9 residues in the CDR3.

This chain joins TRBV20-1 and TRBJ1-5, with D unresolved. CDR3 length equals 16 residues. V was trimmed by 5 bases and J by 0 bases, leaving 17 bases between them. The germline gives CDR1 DFQATT, CDR2 SNEGSKA (reference sequence). The CDR3 loop is CSADGEAHNSNQPQHF. The CDR3 DNA is TGCAGTGCTGACGGGGAGGCCCATAATAGCAATCAGCCCCAGCATTTT.

CDR3 in amino acids: CASSYLGEGASPLHF. CDR3 nucleotides: TGTGCCAGCAGTTACTTGGGGGAAGGAGCTTCACCCCTCCACTTT. The chain is built from TRBV6-1 and TRBJ1-6; D is possibly TRBD1 (5 bases). V was shortened by 5 bases and J by 9 bases, with 17 bases between the two germline ends. Germline values: CDR1 MNHNS, CDR2 SASEGT. CDR3 size: 15 residues.

The V call is TRBV12-3 or TRBV12-4, the J call TRBJ1-4; the D is unclear. This CDR3 spans 14 amino acids. Trimming pared 8 bases from V and 5 bases from J, leaving 15 bases between. As DNA, the CDR3 is TGTGCCAGCTCACCGGTGGGCCTAAATGAAAAACTGTTTTTT. This encodes CASSPVGLNEKLFF.

This clonotype was observed at least ten times. V usage is TRBV24-1 and J usage is TRBJ2-1, with 7 positions matching TRBD1. The V gene end was trimmed by 1 base and the J gene end by 2 bases; junction bases not matched to a gene: 4. CDR3 length: 16 residues. The V gene's germline CDR1 is KGHDR and CDR2 SFDVKD. DNA of the CDR3: TGTGCCACCAGTGATTTTAAGCAGGGGGCCTACAATGAGCAGTTCTTC. Its translation: CATSDFKQGAYNEQFF.

This clonotype occurred many times. The chain is built from TRBV2 and TRBJ2-7; TRBD2 agrees at 11 bases. The CDR3 has 15 amino acids. Trimming cost V 4 bases and J 1 base; bases outside gene matches: 3. Germline CDR1 reads SNHLY; CDR2 reads FYNNEI. CDR3 sequence (DNA): TGTGCCAGCAGTGTACTAGCGGGAGTATCCTACGAGCAGTACTTC. Translated, it gives CASSVLAGVSYEQYF.

This clonotype came up once. The chain has TRBV7-2 and TRBJ1-1, with TRBD1 matching over 10 bases. Germline CDR1 is SGHTA and CDR2 is FQGNSA. The V and J ends lost 5 bases and 4 bases, in that order; junction bases with no gene match: 4. CDR3 length: 14 amino acids. The CDR3 DNA follows: TGTGCCAGCAGCAGATGGACAGGGGGCACTGAAGCTTTCTTT. This sequence encodes CASSRWTGGTEAFF.

In the case of this clonotype: A read error may be the cause here, since a much bigger clone is one base away. The V and J genes are TRBV12-3 or TRBV12-4 and TRBJ2-7; tentatively, D is TRBD1 or TRBD2 (5 bases each). The CDR3 extends over 16 amino acids. V was cut by 4 bases and J by 1 base, with 17 bases left in between. For the CDR3, the DNA is TGTGCCAGCAGTTCTCTTTGGACACCGGGGTCCTACGAGCAGTACTTC. It specifies CASSSLWTPGSYEQYF.

The chain carries TRBV29-1 and TRBJ2-6, with 7 nucleotides matching TRBD1. CDR3 length: 14 amino acids. Germline V gives CDR1 SQVTM, CDR2 ANQGSEA. The J segment lost 0 bases and the V segment lost 7 bases, leaving 3 bases of the junction unmatched. CDR3 loop: CSAQGDSGANVLTF. CDR3 coding DNA: TGCAGCGCCCAGGGGGACTCTGGGGCCAACGTCCTGACTTTC. The full variable domain, its missing parts supplied by reference TRBV29-1 and TRBJ2-6, is SAVISQKPSRDICQRGTSLTIQCQVDSQVTMMFWYRQQPGQSLTLIATANQGSEATYESGFVIDKFPISRPNLTFSTLTVSNMSPEDSSIYLCSAQGDSGANVLTFGAGSRLTVL.

This clonotype came up many times. The chain joins TRBV27 to TRBJ1-4, with no clear D. The CDR3 is made up of 13 amino acids. Germline V lookup: CDR1 MNHEY, CDR2 SMNVEV (reference sequence). Trimming took off 3 bases at V and 7 bases at J, with 9 bases between the two ends. CDR3 coding DNA: TGTGCCAGCAGTTTGCTAGCGCGTGAAAAACTGTTTTTT. Translated, it gives CASSLLAREKLFF. The variable domain in full, completed from reference TRBV27 and TRBJ1-4, reads EAQVTQNPRYLITVTGKKLTVTCSQNMNHEYMSWYRQDPGLGLRQIYYSMNVEVTDKGDVPEGYKVSRKEKRNFPLILESPSPNQTSLYFCASSLLAREKLFFGSGTQLSVL.

The genes are TRBV29-1 and TRBJ1-1; D call uncertain. The V gene's germline CDR1 is SQVTM and CDR2 ANQGSEA. CDR3 size: 12 residues. V lost 5 bases and J lost 4, with 11 bases in between. CDR3 bases: TGCAGCGTTTCGGGGTCGGGCACTGAAGCTTTCTTT. As protein: CSVSGSGTEAFF.

This clonotype was recorded many times. The CDR3 DNA sequence: TGTGCCAGCAGTGAGCGGGACAGTTCGACACCCCTCCACTTT. This translates into CASSERDSSTPLHF. V gene TRBV6-1 combines with J gene TRBJ1-6; TRBD1 matches at 7 bases. This CDR3 has 14 amino acids. CDR1 and CDR2 (germline): MNHNS, SASEGT. The V and J ends lost 3 bases and 11 bases, in that order; junction bases with no gene match: 7.

In the case of this clonotype: A junction end diverges from the germline sequence, so it may reflect a read error. V usage is TRBV7-2 and J usage is TRBJ1-4; 7 bases map to TRBD1. The CDR3 is made up of 15 amino acids. Germline CDR1 reads SGHTA; CDR2 reads FQGNSA. In DNA form, the CDR3 reads TGCGCCAGCAGCCAAGATTGGGGACAGCGTGAAAAACTGTTTTTT. This codes for CASSQDWGQREKLFF.

This clonotype was recorded many times. A much larger clone differs from this one at a single base, so this may be a read error. V and J are TRBV29-1 and TRBJ1-4; D gene unclear. The germline CDR1 and CDR2 sequences are SQVTM and ANQGSEA. This CDR3 has 13 residues. The CDR3 reads CSVGTDIGEKLLF. CDR3 nucleotides: TGCAGCGTTGGGACGGATATTGGTGAAAAACTGCTTTTT.

The table lists this clonotype with many counts. The rearrangement joins TRBV5-1 to TRBJ1-5, with 8 bases aligning to TRBD1. CDR3 length equals 15 residues. Germline values: CDR1 SGHRS, CDR2 YFSETQ. J gave up 5 bases and V 1 base, and 5 bases lay outside the gene matches. The CDR3 coding sequence is TGCGCCAGCAGCTTGCAGGGGGCTCAGGATCAGCCCCAGCATTTT. It codes for CASSLQGAQDQPQHF. Combining the CDR3 with reference TRBV5-1 and TRBJ1-5 gives the whole variable domain KAGVTQTPRYLIKTRGQQVTLSCSPISGHRSVSWYQQTPGQGLQFLFEYFSETQRNKGNFPGRFSGRQFSNSRSEMNVSTLELGDSALYLCASSLQGAQDQPQHFGDGTRLSIL.

This chain uses TRBV4-3 with TRBJ1-1; D not certain. Germline-derived CDR1 and CDR2 are LGHNA and YSLEER. The CDR3 is made up of 10 amino acids. V lost 1 base and J 13 bases, leaving 7 bases between the germline ends. The CDR3: CASSQGLGFF. CDR3 coding DNA: TGCGCCAGCAGCCAAGGACTCGGTTTCTTT.

The chain links TRBV3-1 to TRBJ2-7, with 9 positions matching TRBD2. The CDR3 totals 16 residues. Unmatched junction bases numbered 7, after V lost 4 bases and J lost 0 bases. Germline loops: CDR1 LGHDT, CDR2 YNNKEL (reference sequence). The CDR3 loop is CASSLHSTSGSYEQYF. The CDR3 region has the DNA TGTGCCAGCAGCCTCCACTCGACTAGCGGCTCCTACGAGCAGTACTTC.

The chain links TRBV29-1 to TRBJ1-4, with a tentative D call TRBD1 (5 bases). The CDR3 runs 17 residues. The germline V gene encodes CDR1 SQVTM and CDR2 ANQGSEA. V was clipped by 6 bases and J by 5 bases, with 25 bases between them. DNA for the CDR3: TGCAGCGTAGGGGACCATAGCGGCACCGGGGGAAATGAAAAACTGTTTTTT. Residues: CSVGDHSGTGGNEKLFF.

This clonotype was seen at least ten times. This chain connects TRBV19 to TRBJ2-7, with 8 bases identical to TRBD1. CDR3 length: 15 residues. V dropped 3 bases and J dropped 3; count of bases not matched to a gene: 7. Germline V gives CDR1 LNHDA, CDR2 SQIVND (reference sequence). CDR3 nucleotides: TGTGCCAGTAGTATCCGGGCAGGGGGCCACTACGAGCAGTACTTC. It yields the protein CASSIRAGGHYEQYF.

This clonotype was counted ten times or more. J is TRBJ2-2 and V is TRBV5-4; 7 bases are shared with TRBD1. V shed 4 bases, J shed 10 bases, and the junction held 4 bases outside the gene matches. The CDR3 runs to 12 residues. Germline CDR1 is SGHNT and CDR2 is YYREEE (reference sequence). CDR3 loop: CASSATGKELFF. CDR3 DNA sequence: TGTGCCAGCAGCGCGACAGGGAAGGAGCTGTTTTTT.